The clone carrying this T cell receptor (beta chain) was detected ten times or more. Its antigen is as yet unknown. The record originates from a study of regulatory T cells in long-lasting Graves disease. General study findings and limits: Thyroid tissue went unstudied; only peripheral blood was examined. Favored usage of TRBV28, TRBJ1-2 and TRBJ2-5 was recorded in persistent disease.

CDR3 regions were amplified by Arm-PCR using iRepertoire HTBI primers to build TCR beta libraries. As handled by the study authors: The study identified under 80 TRBV and 11 to 15 TRBJ segments across samples. TCRdb re-called the multiplex PCR reads with MiXCR, one entry per CDR3 protein. TCRdb's processing, not the authors', yielded these V and J calls. Here the sample spans roughly 380,000 distinct CDR3 sequences, about a sixth being singletons. Time point: newly diagnosed GD, antithyroid drugs for less than 3 months. Extracted PBMC RNA gave rise to the TCR library. The germline CDR1 and CDR2 sequences are SGHRS and YFSETQ. The V segment lost 6 bases and the J segment 4 bases; nucleotides outside the gene matches: 7. CDR3 size: 14 residues.

Sample: peripheral blood mononuclear cells (PBMCs), taken at new diagnosis, from a patient treated with antithyroid drugs. The V call is TRBV5-1, the J call TRBJ2-5; TRBD2 matches 9 bases. The source is a female donor with Graves disease. CDR3 amino acids: CASTTTSGTETQYF. CDR3 nucleotide sequence: TGCGCCAGCACCACGACTAGCGGCACAGAGACCCAGTACTTC.